Following are 23 T cell receptor beta chains from one sample sequenced in a study of T cells in localized non-small cell lung cancer (dated by TCRdb to 2018 to 2020). Library preparation was by the immunoSEQ multiplex PCR assay. TCRdb's version of the immuneACCESS table is confined to in-frame rearrangements and falls short of the full clone set. An unresolved V gene accounts for under half of the shortfall where checked; the remainder is of unknown origin. The sample table records about 710 clones; around 20% of these occur just once. Around 20% of the sample goes to the ten largest clones. Specimen: normal lung tissue next to the tumor, collected before any cancer treatment. The receptors here all came from a man aged 40 to 70 with stage III squamous cell lung carcinoma.

This chain joins TRBV18 and TRBJ1-2, with D possibly matching TRBD1 (6 bases). CDR1 is KGHSH and CDR2 is LQKENI in the germline V gene. V lost 3 bases and J 6 bases, leaving 17 bases between the germline ends. The CDR3 runs to 15 residues. This CDR3 reads CASSPTYQGSDGYTF. The CDR3, as DNA: TGTGCCAGCTCACCCACCTATCAGGGGTCGGATGGCTACACCTTC.

In this sample, this clone turned up a few times. The chain carries TRBV11-3 and TRBJ2-2; 7 positions agree with TRBD1. The CDR3 runs to 16 residues. Germline V lookup: CDR1 SGHNT, CDR2 YENEEA. V was pared by 3 bases and J by 0 bases, with 4 bases of the junction left unmatched. The CDR3 loop reads CASSFYRGSNTGELFF. The CDR3 region has the DNA TGTGCCAGCAGCTTTTACAGGGGCTCGAACACCGGGGAGCTGTTTTTT.

This chain uses TRBV15 with TRBJ2-6; no firm D call. Trimming pared 1 base from V and 0 bases from J, leaving 13 bases between. CDR3 length: 18 amino acids. CDR1 LNHNV and CDR2 YYDKDF come from the germline V gene (reference sequence). CDR3 sequence: CATSRGATPSSGANVLTF. Written as DNA, the CDR3 is TGTGCCACCAGCAGAGGGGCCACTCCGAGCTCTGGGGCCAACGTCCTGACTTTC.

This clone was picked up a small number of times. The chain links TRBV9 to TRBJ2-7; the D is unclear. The V gene's germline CDR1 is SGDLS and CDR2 YYNGEE. Deletions cut 4 bases from V and 2 bases from J, with 10 bases between. This CDR3 comprises 13 residues. Written as DNA, the CDR3 is TGTGCCAGCAGCCCAATGAACCCCTACGAGCAGTACTTC. Encoded protein: CASSPMNPYEQYF.

This clone was seen more than once but under ten times. The chain joins TRBV11-3 to TRBJ1-1, with TRBD1 as a possible D gene (5 bases). V dropped 6 bases and J dropped 4 bases, with 15 bases sitting between them. The CDR3 loop spans 14 amino acids. CDR1 is SGHNT, CDR2 YENEEA, per germline. CDR3 nucleotide sequence: TGTGCCAGCAGATACGACAGTTTCACCACTGAAGCTTTCTTT. The encoded protein is CASRYDSFTTEAFF.

The rearrangement uses TRBV9 and TRBJ2-1; 14 bases line up with TRBD2. Germline CDR1 SGDLS, CDR2 YYNGEE. Trimming cost V 3 bases and J 4 bases; bases outside gene matches: 3. The CDR3 contains 16 residues. CDR3 in amino acids: CASSAWTSGGYNEQFF. The CDR3 DNA is TGTGCCAGCAGCGCCTGGACTAGCGGGGGGTACAATGAGCAGTTCTTC.

By frequency in the sample, this clone is large. The rearrangement uses TRBV11-3 and TRBJ2-3, with D perhaps given as TRBD1 or TRBD2 (5 bases each). The CDR3 consists of 16 residues. The V end lost 2 bases, the J end lost 6 bases, and 18 bases lay between the germline ends. CDR1 is SGHNT, CDR2 YENEEA, per germline. The CDR3 DNA reads as TGTGCCAGCAGCTTATCTACAGGCCCAAGGAGGGATACGCAGTATTTT. It encodes CASSLSTGPRRDTQYF.

This clone was picked up a small number of times. The chain carries TRBV11-3 and TRBJ2-5; D gene unclear. The CDR3 has 14 residues. The ends were cut back, 2 bases at V and 1 base at J, with 8 bases in the middle. Per the germline V gene, CDR1 is SGHNT and CDR2 is YENEEA. The CDR3 sequence is CASSLIGFQETQYF. The CDR3 nucleotides read TGTGCCAGCAGCTTAATAGGTTTCCAAGAGACCCAGTACTTC. Looking up the rest from reference TRBV11-3 and TRBJ2-5 gives the full variable domain: EAGVVQSPRYKIIEKKQPVAFWCNPISGHNTLYWYLQNLGQGPELLIRYENEEAVDDSQLPKDRFSAERLKGVDSTLKIQPAELGDSAVYLCASSLIGFQETQYFGPGTRLLVL.

This clone was counted only a few times. This rearrangement joins TRBV9 to TRBJ1-1, with a possible D match to TRBD1 (5 bases). This CDR3 is 15 amino acids long. Deletions cut 4 bases from V and 1 base from J, with 14 bases between. The germline V gene encodes CDR1 SGDLS and CDR2 YYNGEE. CDR3 loop: CASSRGTLGNTEAFF. DNA of the CDR3: TGTGCCAGCAGCCGAGGGACTCTGGGGAACACTGAAGCTTTCTTT.

The chain is built from TRBV11-1 and TRBJ2-3, with TRBD2 as a possible D gene (6 bases). Trimming took off 5 bases at V and 0 bases at J, with 18 bases between the two ends. The CDR3 spans 17 residues. Germline CDR1 is SGHAT and CDR2 is FQDESV (reference sequence). CDR3 protein: CASSPSAGFGSTDTQYF. In nucleotides, the CDR3 is TGTGCCAGCAGCCCTAGCGCAGGGTTTGGGAGCACAGATACGCAGTATTTT.

This clone was recorded a few times. The rearrangement uses TRBV19 and TRBJ2-7; 8 bases fit TRBD1. Per the germline V gene, CDR1 is LNHDA and CDR2 is SQIVND (reference sequence). Germline trimming cut 11 bases from V and 2 bases from J; bases unmatched to any gene: 8. CDR3 length: 13 amino acids. CDR3 amino acids: CAAGTGVAYEQYF. DNA for the CDR3: TGTGCCGCCGGGACAGGCGTCGCCTACGAGCAGTACTTC.

The chain has TRBV6-8 and TRBJ2-5; 8 positions agree with TRBD1. The J segment lost 6 bases and the V segment lost 5 bases, leaving 5 bases of the junction unmatched. Germline V gene lookup returns CDR1 MNHGY and CDR2 SAAAGT. CDR3 length: 13 amino acids. This CDR3 reads CASSLDRGKTQYF. Written as DNA, the CDR3 is TGTGCCAGCAGTCTAGACAGGGGAAAGACCCAGTACTTC.

By sample fraction, this clone is medium-sized. The V gene is TRBV6-8, the J gene TRBJ1-2; the match to TRBD1 covers 7 bases. CDR1 and CDR2 (germline): MNHGY, SAAAGT. V dropped 6 bases and J dropped 0; count of bases not matched to a gene: 1. This CDR3 contains 13 residues. CDR3 amino acids: CASSQGANYGYTF. Written as DNA, the CDR3 is TGTGCCAGCAGCCAGGGGGCTAACTATGGCTACACCTTC.

This clone has just a few counts. The chain recombines TRBV6-8 with TRBJ2-2, with a possible D match to TRBD2 (5 bases). V lost 2 bases and J 4 bases, leaving 5 bases between the germline ends. CDR1 is MNHGY and CDR2 is SAAAGT in the germline V gene. CDR3 length: 13 residues. This CDR3 reads CASSYAGTGELFF. The CDR3 DNA follows: TGTGCCAGCAGTTACGCGGGCACCGGGGAGCTGTTTTTT.

This clone has only a few counts. The rearrangement joins TRBV6-8 to TRBJ2-3, with D hard to call. CDR3 size: 15 residues. Germline V gene data show CDR1 as MNHGY and CDR2 as SAAAGT. V was clipped by 8 bases and J by 4 bases, with 19 bases between them. DNA of the CDR3: TGTGCCAGCGGATCGGATGACATAGTACCAGATACGCAGTATTTT. It is translated as CASGSDDIVPDTQYF.

By share, this clone ranks as large. V usage is TRBV9 and J usage is TRBJ2-2; 7 bases fit TRBD1. The V segment lost 4 bases and the J segment 5 bases; nucleotides outside the gene matches: 8. Germline V gene lookup returns CDR1 SGDLS and CDR2 YYNGEE. The CDR3 has 15 residues. The CDR3 DNA follows: TGTGCCAGCAGCTCCAGGGACAGCTCAACCGGGGAGCTGTTTTTT. Translated, it gives CASSSRDSSTGELFF.

This clone has a handful of counts. The rearrangement links TRBV9 to TRBJ2-1; maybe TRBD1 (5 bases). V shed 0 bases and J shed 6 bases, with 13 bases lying between them. From germline, CDR1 is SGDLS and CDR2 YYNGEE. This CDR3 is built from 15 residues. The CDR3 region has the DNA TGTGCCAGCAGCGTAGGGTCAGGGCTCTTCAATGAGCAGTTCTTC. Its protein is CASSVGSGLFNEQFF.

The chain uses TRBV29-1 and TRBJ1-1, with TRBD1 identical over 9 bases. Germline V lookup: CDR1 SQVTM, CDR2 ANQGSEA. With 1 base clipped from V and 4 bases from J, the junction kept 4 bases outside the gene matches. The CDR3 sequence is 14 residues long. DNA for the CDR3: TGCAGCGTTGAAGGAGGACAGGGGCCCACTGAAGCTTTCTTT. Translation gives CSVEGGQGPTEAFF.

By share, this clone counts as medium-sized. The chain recombines TRBV11-3 with TRBJ2-7; possible D gene TRBD2, 7 bases. CDR3 length: 15 residues. V was shortened by 5 bases and J by 2 bases, with 16 bases between the two germline ends. Germline lookup yields CDR1 SGHNT and CDR2 YENEEA. The CDR3 reads CASSETGGTAYEQYF. In DNA form, the CDR3 reads TGTGCCAGCAGCGAAACGGGGGGCACCGCCTACGAGCAGTACTTC.

The chain recombines TRBV19 with TRBJ2-7; D is perhaps TRBD1 (6 bases). V was clipped by 5 bases and J by 5 bases, with 10 bases between them. The CDR3 covers 12 residues. CDR1 is LNHDA, CDR2 SQIVND, per germline (reference sequence). The CDR3 DNA is TGTGCCAGTAGTGTAACAGGGCACGAGCAGTACTTC. This codes for CASSVTGHEQYF.

This clone has only a few counts. The CDR3 DNA reads as TGCGCCAGCAGCTTGTTTGGGAGGGATCCGGACGAGCAGTACTTC. It is translated as CASSLFGRDPDEQYF. The chain links TRBV5-1 to TRBJ2-7; 7 nucleotides line up with TRBD2. The length of the CDR3 is 15 residues. Germline CDR1 SGHRS, CDR2 YFSETQ. The V gene end was trimmed by 1 base and the J gene end by 5 bases; junction bases not matched to a gene: 9.

By sample fraction, this clone is large. The chain carries TRBV9 and TRBJ2-1, with 9 bases aligning to TRBD1. CDR1 is SGDLS, CDR2 YYNGEE, per germline. There are 13 residues in the CDR3. V shed 10 bases, J shed 4 bases, and the junction held 6 bases outside the gene matches. The CDR3: CAGTGQGYNEQFF. CDR3 DNA sequence: TGTGCCGGCACGGGACAGGGATACAATGAGCAGTTCTTC.

This clone has a handful of counts. The chain links TRBV9 to TRBJ2-5; 12 bases are shared with TRBD2. Germline V gives CDR1 SGDLS, CDR2 YYNGEE. CDR3 size: 14 residues. The junction had 4 bases not matched to a gene; V was cut back by 5 bases and J by 5 bases. In DNA, the CDR3 is TGTGCCAGCAGTGACGGACTAGCGGGGGAGACCCAGTACTTC. It specifies CASSDGLAGETQYF. The full variable domain, in which reference TRBV9 and TRBJ2-5 provide the parts outside the CDR3, is DSGVTQTPKHLITATGQRVTLRCSPRSGDLSVYWYQQSLDQGLQFLIQYYNGEERAKGNILERFSAQQFPDLHSELNLSSLELGDSALYFCASSDGLAGETQYFGPGTRLLVL.